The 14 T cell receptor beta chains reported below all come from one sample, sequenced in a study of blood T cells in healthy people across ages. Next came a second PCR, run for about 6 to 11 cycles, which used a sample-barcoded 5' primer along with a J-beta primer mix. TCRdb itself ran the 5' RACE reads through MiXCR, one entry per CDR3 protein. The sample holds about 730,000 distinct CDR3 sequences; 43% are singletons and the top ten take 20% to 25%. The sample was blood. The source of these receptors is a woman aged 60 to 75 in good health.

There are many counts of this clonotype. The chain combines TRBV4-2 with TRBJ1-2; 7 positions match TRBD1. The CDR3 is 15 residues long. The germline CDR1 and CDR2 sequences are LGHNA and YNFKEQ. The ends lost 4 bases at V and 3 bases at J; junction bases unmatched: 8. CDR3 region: CASSPRQGTDYGYTF. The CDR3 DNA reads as TGTGCCAGCAGCCCGCGACAGGGAACGGACTATGGCTACACCTTC.

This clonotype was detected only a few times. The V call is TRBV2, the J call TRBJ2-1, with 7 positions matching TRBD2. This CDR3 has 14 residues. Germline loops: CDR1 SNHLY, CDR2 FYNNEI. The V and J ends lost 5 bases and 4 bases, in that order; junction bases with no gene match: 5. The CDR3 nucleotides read TGTGCCAGCAGTATCGCGGGAGAATACAATGAGCAGTTCTTC. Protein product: CASSIAGEYNEQFF. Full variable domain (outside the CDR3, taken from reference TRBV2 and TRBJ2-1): EPEVTQTPSHQVTQMGQEVILRCVPISNHLYFYWYRQILGQKVEFLVSFYNNEISEKSEIFDDQFSVERPDGSNFTLKIRSTKLEDSAMYFCASSIAGEYNEQFFGPGTRLTVL.

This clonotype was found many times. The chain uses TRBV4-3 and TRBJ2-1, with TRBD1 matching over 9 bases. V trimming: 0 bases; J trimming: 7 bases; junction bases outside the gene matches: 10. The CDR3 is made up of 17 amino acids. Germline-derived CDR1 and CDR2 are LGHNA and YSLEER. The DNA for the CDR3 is TGCGCCAGCAGCCAAGAACAGGCCGGGACAGGGATGAATGAGCAGTTCTTC. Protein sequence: CASSQEQAGTGMNEQFF.

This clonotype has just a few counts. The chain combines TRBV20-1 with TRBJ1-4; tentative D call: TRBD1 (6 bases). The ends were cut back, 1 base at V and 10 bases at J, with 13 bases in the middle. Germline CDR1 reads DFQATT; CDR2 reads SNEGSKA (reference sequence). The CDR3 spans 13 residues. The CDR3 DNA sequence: TGCAGTGCTAGAGTTACAGGGACTGGAAAACTGTTTTTT. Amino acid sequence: CSARVTGTGKLFF.

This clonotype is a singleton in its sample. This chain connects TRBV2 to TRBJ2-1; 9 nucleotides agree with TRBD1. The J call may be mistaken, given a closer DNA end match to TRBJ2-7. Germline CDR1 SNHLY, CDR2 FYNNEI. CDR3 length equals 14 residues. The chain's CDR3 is CASGTGSSYNEQYF. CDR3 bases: TGTGCCAGCGGGACAGGGAGCTCCTACAATGAGCAGTACTTC.

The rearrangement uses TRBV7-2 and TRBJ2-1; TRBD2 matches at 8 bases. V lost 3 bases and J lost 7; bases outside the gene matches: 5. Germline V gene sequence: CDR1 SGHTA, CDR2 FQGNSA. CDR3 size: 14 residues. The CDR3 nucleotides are TGTGCCAGCAGCTTGAAACGGGAGGGGAATGAGCAGTTCTTC. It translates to CASSLKREGNEQFF.

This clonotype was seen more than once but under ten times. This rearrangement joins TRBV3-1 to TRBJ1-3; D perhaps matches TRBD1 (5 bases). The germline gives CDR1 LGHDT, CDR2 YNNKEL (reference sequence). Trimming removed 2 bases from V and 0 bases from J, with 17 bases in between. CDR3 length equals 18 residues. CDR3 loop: CASSQLGGSPVSGNTIYF. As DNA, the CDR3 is TGTGCCAGCAGCCAACTGGGGGGGAGTCCCGTCTCTGGAAACACCATATATTTT.

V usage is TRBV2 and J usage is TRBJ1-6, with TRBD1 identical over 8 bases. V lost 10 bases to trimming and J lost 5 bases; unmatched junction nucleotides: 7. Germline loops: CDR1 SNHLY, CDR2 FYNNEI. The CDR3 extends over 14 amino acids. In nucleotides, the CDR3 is TGTGCCAAGAACCAGGGGGCCGATAATTCACCCCTCCACTTT. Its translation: CAKNQGADNSPLHF.

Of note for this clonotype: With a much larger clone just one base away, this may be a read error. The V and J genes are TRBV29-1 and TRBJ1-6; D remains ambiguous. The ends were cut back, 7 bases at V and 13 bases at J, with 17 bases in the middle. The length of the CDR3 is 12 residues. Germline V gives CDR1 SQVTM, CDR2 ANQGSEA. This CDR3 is CSALGQEGPLHF. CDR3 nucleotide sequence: TGCAGCGCCTTGGGCCAAGAAGGCCCCCTCCACTTT.

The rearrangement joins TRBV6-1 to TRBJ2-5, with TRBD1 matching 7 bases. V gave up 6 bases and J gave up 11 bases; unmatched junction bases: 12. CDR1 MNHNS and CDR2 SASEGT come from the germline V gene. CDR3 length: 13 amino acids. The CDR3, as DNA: TGTGCCAGCAGGAGACAGGGTGGGGATGAGCAGTACTTC. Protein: CASRRQGGDEQYF.

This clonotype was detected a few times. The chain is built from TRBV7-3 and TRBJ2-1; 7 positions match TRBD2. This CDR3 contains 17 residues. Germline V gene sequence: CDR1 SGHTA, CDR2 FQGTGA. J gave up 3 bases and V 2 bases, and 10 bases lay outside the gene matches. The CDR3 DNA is TGTGCCAGCAGCTTAGAACCCGCGGGAGCGGGCTACAATGAGCAGTTCTTC. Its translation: CASSLEPAGAGYNEQFF.

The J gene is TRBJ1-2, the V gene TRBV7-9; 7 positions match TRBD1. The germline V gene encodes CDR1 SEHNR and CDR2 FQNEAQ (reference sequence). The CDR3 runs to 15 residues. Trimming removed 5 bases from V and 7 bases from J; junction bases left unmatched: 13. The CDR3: CASSMAGTEFSGYTF. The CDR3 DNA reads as TGTGCCAGCAGCATGGCCGGGACAGAGTTTAGTGGCTACACCTTC.

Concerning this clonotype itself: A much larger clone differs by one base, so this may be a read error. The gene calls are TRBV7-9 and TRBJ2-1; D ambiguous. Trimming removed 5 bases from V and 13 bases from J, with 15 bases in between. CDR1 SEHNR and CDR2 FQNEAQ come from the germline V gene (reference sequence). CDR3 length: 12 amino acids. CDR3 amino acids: CASSETLETQFF. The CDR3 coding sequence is TGTGCCAGCAGCGAGACGTTGGAGACCCAGTTCTTC.

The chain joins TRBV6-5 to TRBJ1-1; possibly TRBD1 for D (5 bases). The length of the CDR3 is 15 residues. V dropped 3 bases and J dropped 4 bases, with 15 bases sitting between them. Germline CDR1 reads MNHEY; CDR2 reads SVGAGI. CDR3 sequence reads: CASSYVSGLGTEAFF. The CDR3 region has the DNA TGTGCCAGCAGTTATGTGTCGGGGCTGGGCACTGAAGCTTTCTTT.